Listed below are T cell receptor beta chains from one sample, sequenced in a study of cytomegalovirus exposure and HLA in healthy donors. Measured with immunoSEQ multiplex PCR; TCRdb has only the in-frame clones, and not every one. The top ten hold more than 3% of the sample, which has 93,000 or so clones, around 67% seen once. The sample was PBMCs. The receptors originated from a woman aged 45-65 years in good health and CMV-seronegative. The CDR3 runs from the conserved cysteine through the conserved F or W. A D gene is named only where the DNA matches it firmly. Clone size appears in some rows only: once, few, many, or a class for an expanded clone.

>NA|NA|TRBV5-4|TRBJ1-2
TGTGCCAGCAGCCGAAAAAAAGACAGTAACTATGGCTACACCTTC
CASSRKKDSNYGYTF
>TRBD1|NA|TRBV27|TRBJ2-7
TGTGCCACCCAGGGGGCTGGACGCTACTACGAGCAGTACTTC
CATQGAGRYYEQYF
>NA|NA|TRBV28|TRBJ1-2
TGTGCCAGCAGGACAACGCTGGGTCTACTTTATGGCTACACCTTC
CASRTTLGLLYGYTF
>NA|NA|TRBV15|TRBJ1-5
TGTGCCACCAGCAGACTGGCCAGCAATCAGCCCCAGCATTTT
CATSRLASNQPQHF
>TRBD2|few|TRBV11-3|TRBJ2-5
TGTGCCAGCAGCTTAGCGGCAGCGGGAGGAACCGAGACCCAGTACTTC
CASSLAAAGGTETQYF
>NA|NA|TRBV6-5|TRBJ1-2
TGTGCCAGCAGGGAAACAGTGAAATCTAACTATGGCTACACCTTC
CASRETVKSNYGYTF
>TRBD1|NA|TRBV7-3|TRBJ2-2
TGTGCCAGCAGCTTGACAGGGGGAACGAACACCGGGGAGCTGTTTTTT
CASSLTGGTNTGELFF
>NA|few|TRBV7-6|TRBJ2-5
TGTGCCAGCAGCTTCACGACGGGACTCATTGAGACCCAGTACTTC
CASSFTTGLIETQYF
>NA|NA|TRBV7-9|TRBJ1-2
TGTGCCAGCAGCTTAGGAACAGCCAAGCCGCAATATGGCTACACCTTC
CASSLGTAKPQYGYTF
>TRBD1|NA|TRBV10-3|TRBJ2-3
TGTGCCATCAGTGAGGGGACAGGCGCAGATACGCAGTATTTT
CAISEGTGADTQYF
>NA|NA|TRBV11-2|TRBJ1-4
TGTGCCAGCAGCCCGAAGACAGGAGGTGATGAAAAACTGTTTTTT
CASSPKTGGDEKLFF
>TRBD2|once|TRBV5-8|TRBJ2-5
TGTGCCAGCAGCCCCGGACTAGCGGGAGTGAAAGAGACCCAGTACTTC
CASSPGLAGVKETQYF
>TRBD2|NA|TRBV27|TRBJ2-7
TGTGCCAGCAGTCGACTAGCGGGGATGCGACGGCCCCCTCAGCAGTACTTC
CASSRLAGMRRPPQQYF
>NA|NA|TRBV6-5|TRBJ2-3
TGTGCCAGCTCAGGGGCAGGAGATACGCAGTATTTT
CASSGAGDTQYF
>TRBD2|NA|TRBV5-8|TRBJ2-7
TGTGCCAGCAGCTTCGGACTAGCGGGGGCCTACGAGCAGTACTTC
CASSFGLAGAYEQYF
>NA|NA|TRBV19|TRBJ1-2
TGTGCCAGTCTTAACAAGTTCCCCTATGGCTACACCTTC
CASLNKFPYGYTF
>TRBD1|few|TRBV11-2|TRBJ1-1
TGTGCCAGCACGAGGACAGGGCTTGAAGCTTTCTTT
CASTRTGLEAFF
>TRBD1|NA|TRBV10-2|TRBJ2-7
TGCGCCAGCACTATGGGACAGGGGTACGAGCAGTACTTC
CASTMGQGYEQYF
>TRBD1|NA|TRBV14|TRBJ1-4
TGTGCCAGCAGCCAGACTCAGGGGGCAACTAATGAAAAACTGTTTTTT
CASSQTQGATNEKLFF
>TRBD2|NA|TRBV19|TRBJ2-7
TGTGCCAGTAGTATAGGGACTAGCGGAACCTACGAGCAGTACTTC
CASSIGTSGTYEQYF
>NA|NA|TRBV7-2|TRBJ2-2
TGTGCCAGCAGCTTAGTCCGCACCGGGGAGCTGTTTTTT
CASSLVRTGELFF
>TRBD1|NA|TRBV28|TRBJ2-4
TGTGCCAGCAGTTTAGCCCGACCAGGGGGAAACATTCAGTACTTC
CASSLARPGGNIQYF
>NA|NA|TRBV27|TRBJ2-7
TGTGCCAGCAGTTTATCTTACCGGGCCTACGAGCAGTACTTC
CASSLSYRAYEQYF
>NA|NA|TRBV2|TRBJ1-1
TGTGCCAGCAGTGCCCAGGGTTGGGACACTGAAGCTTTCTTT
CASSAQGWDTEAFF
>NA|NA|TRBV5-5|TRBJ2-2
TGTGCCAGCAGCAAAGTGGGGCCCGGGGAGCTGTTTTTT
CASSKVGPGELFF
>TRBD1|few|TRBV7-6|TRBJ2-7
TGTGCCAGCAGCTTGGACAGGGGGCCCTACGAGCAGTACTTC
CASSLDRGPYEQYF
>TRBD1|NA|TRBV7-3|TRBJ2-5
TGTGCCAGCAGCTTAACAGGGGGCTTTTGGCAAGAGACCCAGTACTTC
CASSLTGGFWQETQYF
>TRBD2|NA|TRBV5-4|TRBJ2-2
TGTGCCAGCAGCCCGCCGGGGGGAAGTACCGGGGAGCTGTTTTTT
CASSPPGGSTGELFF
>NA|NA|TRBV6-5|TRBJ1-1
TGTGCCAGCAGTGACTTCTCGGAGGCTTGGACTGAAGCTTTCTTT
CASSDFSEAWTEAFF
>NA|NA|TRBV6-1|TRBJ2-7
TGTGCCAGCAGTGATCCCGGCTACGAGCAGTACTTC
CASSDPGYEQYF
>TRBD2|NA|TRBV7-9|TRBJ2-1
TGTGCCAGCTTACCGGGACTAGTTTATAATGAGCAGTTCTTC
CASLPGLVYNEQFF
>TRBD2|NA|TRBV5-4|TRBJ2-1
TGTGCCAGCAGCTTGGAGGCAGCGGGGACCTACAATGAGCAGTTCTTC
CASSLEAAGTYNEQFF
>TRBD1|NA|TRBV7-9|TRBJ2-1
TGTGCCAGCAGCTTCTTCCCCCAGGGGGATGAGCAGTTCTTC
CASSFFPQGDEQFF
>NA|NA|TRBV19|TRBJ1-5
TGTGCCAGTAGTCCGGGACTCGAAAATCAGCCCCAGCATTTT
CASSPGLENQPQHF
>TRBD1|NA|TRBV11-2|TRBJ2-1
TGTGCCAGCAGCTTAGTCGACAGGGCCTACAATGAGCAGTTCTTC
CASSLVDRAYNEQFF
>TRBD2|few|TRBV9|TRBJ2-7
TGTGCCAGCAGCGTAGGTGTGGGCGGGAGAAAGAACGAGCAGTACTTC
CASSVGVGGRKNEQYF
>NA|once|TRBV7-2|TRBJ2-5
TGTGCCAGCAGCTTAACCAGGGAAGAGACCCAGTACTTC
CASSLTREETQYF
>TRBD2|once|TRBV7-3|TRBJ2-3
TGTGCCAGCAGCTTAAACCCAAGCTTTCTAGCGGCTACGCAGTATTTT
CASSLNPSFLAATQYF
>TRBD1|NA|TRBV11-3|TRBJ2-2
TGTGCCAGCAGCTTCAGGGGGTCCCCGAACACCGGGGAGCTGTTTTTT
CASSFRGSPNTGELFF
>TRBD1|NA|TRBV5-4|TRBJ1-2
TGTGCCAGCAGCTTGGTGGGACAGGGGGACTATGGCTACACCTTC
CASSLVGQGDYGYTF
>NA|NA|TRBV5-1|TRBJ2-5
TGCGCCAGCAGCTTGGGGGGCCAGGGAGGCCAAGAGACCCAGTACTTC
CASSLGGQGGQETQYF
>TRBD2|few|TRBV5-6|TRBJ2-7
TGTGCCAGCAGCCCAAGGACTAGCGGGAGGGCCCATCCCGAGCAGTACTTC
CASSPRTSGRAHPEQYF
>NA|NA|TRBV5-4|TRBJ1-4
TGTGCCAGCAGCTTGGCCTCCACTTCGAGTGAAAAACTGTTTTTT
CASSLASTSSEKLFF
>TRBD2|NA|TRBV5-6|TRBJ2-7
TGTGCCAGCAGCTTGGTGGGAGGGAGCGAGCAGTACTTC
CASSLVGGSEQYF